This passage covers 11 T cell receptor beta chains from one sample sequenced in a study of blood T cell repertoires in COVID-19. Sequencing used immunoSEQ multiplex PCR; TCRdb keeps in-frame clones, though not all of them. The repertoire has 99,000 or so clones, about 80% of them found once; the top ten carry 26%. Material for sequencing was peripheral blood. The receptors here all came from a man between 60 and 75 years old with acute or convalescent COVID-19.

The chain has TRBV28 and TRBJ2-2; TRBD1 agrees at 8 bases. The junction had 7 bases not matched to a gene; V was cut back by 1 base and J by 6 bases. Germline assignment: CDR1 MDHEN and CDR2 SYDVKM. This CDR3 has 16 residues. Written as DNA, the CDR3 is TGTGCCAGCAGTTTATCCCCGGACAGGGCCCCCGGGGAGCTGTTTTTT. It is translated as CASSLSPDRAPGELFF.

This chain connects TRBV18 to TRBJ2-5, with unresolved D. Trimming removed 1 base at V and 0 bases at J, with 6 bases between. The CDR3 spans 14 residues. Germline assignment: CDR1 KGHSH and CDR2 LQKENI. DNA for the CDR3: TGTGCCAGCTCACCACGTTCTAACCAAGAGACCCAGTACTTC. Translation: CASSPRSNQETQYF.

This chain joins TRBV19 and TRBJ1-5; D possibly corresponds to TRBD1 (6 bases). Germline CDR1 reads LNHDA; CDR2 reads SQIVND (reference sequence). The CDR3 covers 14 residues. Trimming removed 5 bases from V and 2 bases from J, with 10 bases in between. Here the CDR3 DNA reads TGTGCCAGTAGTGGGAGACAGGGCAATCAGCCCCAGCATTTT. It encodes CASSGRQGNQPQHF.

The chain has TRBV19 and TRBJ2-3, with D tentatively TRBD1 (5 bases). Trimming pared 5 bases from V and 6 bases from J, leaving 15 bases between. The CDR3 consists of 14 residues. In germline, CDR1 is LNHDA, CDR2 SQIVND (reference sequence). In DNA, the CDR3 is TGTGCCAGTAGTGACAGCGCCAAAGTGGATACGCAGTATTTT. This sequence encodes CASSDSAKVDTQYF.

V usage is TRBV10-3 and J usage is TRBJ2-1; TRBD1 matches at 9 bases. Germline CDR1 and CDR2: ENHRY and SYGVKD. Trimming took 8 bases from V and 4 from J; bases not matched to a gene: 6. CDR3 length equals 14 residues. The CDR3 sequence is CAIGPDRGYNEQFF. Here the CDR3 DNA reads TGTGCCATCGGGCCGGACAGGGGATACAATGAGCAGTTCTTC.

The chain couples TRBV29-1 to TRBJ2-3; 10 positions agree with TRBD2. V lost 4 bases and J lost 7; bases outside the gene matches: 8. Looked up from germline, CDR1 is SQVTM and CDR2 is ANQGSEA. CDR3 length: 14 amino acids. Written as DNA, the CDR3 is TGCAGCGTTGTACTAGCGGGACTGTGGAATACGCAGTATTTT. This sequence encodes CSVVLAGLWNTQYF.

This chain connects TRBV18 to TRBJ1-1; TRBD1 matches 8 bases. With 3 bases clipped from V and 6 bases from J, the junction kept 6 bases outside the gene matches. This CDR3 has 14 amino acids. Germline loops: CDR1 KGHSH, CDR2 LQKENI. This CDR3 reads CASSPGDRRPEAFF. The CDR3 coding sequence is TGTGCCAGCTCACCGGGGGACAGGCGGCCTGAAGCTTTCTTT.

The chain uses TRBV6-2 or TRBV6-3 and TRBJ2-7; D is perhaps TRBD1 (6 bases). The germline V gene has CDR1 MNHEY and CDR2 SVGEGT. The germline V and J ends were trimmed by 0 bases and 4 bases, with 10 bases remaining between them. CDR3 length: 14 amino acids. The CDR3 reads CASSYSVGTYEQYF. The CDR3 DNA sequence: TGTGCCAGCAGTTACTCCGTAGGGACATACGAGCAGTACTTC.

The rearrangement uses TRBV6-2 or TRBV6-3 and TRBJ2-7, with 7 bases lining up with TRBD2. The V gene's germline CDR1 is MNHEY and CDR2 SVGEGT. This CDR3 is 14 amino acids long. Germline trimming cut 2 bases from V and 3 bases from J; bases unmatched to any gene: 4. CDR3 in DNA: TGTGCCAGCAGTTACGTGAGCGGGGTCTACGAGCAGTACGTC. Residues: CASSYVSGVYEQYV.

V and J are TRBV18 and TRBJ1-1; 7 nucleotides align to TRBD1. With V trimmed by 8 bases and J by 4 bases, 4 bases remained unmatched. The CDR3 has 12 amino acids. Germline V gene data show CDR1 as KGHSH and CDR2 as LQKENI. CDR3 in DNA: TGTGCCAGCCGACAGGGTTCCACTGAAGCTTTCTTT. It encodes CASRQGSTEAFF.

The rearrangement uses TRBV21-1 and TRBJ2-5; the table's D call TRBD2 went unverified against the DNA. TRBV21-1 is a known pseudogene. This CDR3 is 19 amino acids long. The CDR3 nucleotides read TGTGCCAGCAGCAAGAATGGAAGTGGCGGACTAGCTAGAGGAGAGACCCAGTACTTC. This gives the protein CASSKNGSGGLARGETQYF.